This T cell receptor beta chain emerged from a study of blood T cell repertoires in COVID-19 (dated by TCRdb to about 2020). Context from the whole study: The collaborator samples originated in the United States, Italy and Spain and spanned the acute and convalescent phases of COVID-19. The prospective study material was composed of cDNA or gDNA derived from T cells, B-cell-depleted T cells, or PBMCs. The dataset comprised deeply sampled blood TCRbeta repertoires from subjects exposed to, actively infected with, or recovered from COVID-19. The repertoires were released in a freely available public database meant as a resource for research on the immune response to SARS-CoV-2. The samples were drawn from two sources: the first 160 participants of the ongoing ImmuneRACE study, and 1,200 or so subjects contributed by 6 global collaborators. The sample metadata nearly always contained a de-identified subject ID, COVID-19 status, age in years and sex. Where available, HLA class I and class II types were taken from metadata supplied by the sample provider and were not determined by assay-based typing. Overall study results and their limits: Clinical and demographic metadata were provided uncurated, with the amount varying by source and participant.

With regard to this clone: The specificity of this receptor is unknown. Base qualities are not at hand, and no much larger clone is one base apart.

TCRbeta CDR3 regions were amplified from genomic DNA using the immunoSEQ Assay, a bias-controlled multiplex PCR. The authors' analysis ran thus. The number of nucleated cells in each sample was estimated from the amplification of reference gene primers within the assay. To quantify the absolute abundance of each unique TCRbeta CDR3 rearrangement, sequence reads were collapsed and filtered. For each sample, productive Simpson clonality was calculated by taking the square root of Simpson's diversity index across productive rearrangements. This is the immuneACCESS table as TCRdb keeps it, with only in-frame sequences that have V and J called. A part of the clones is gone; compared with another copy, unresolved V genes explain less than half, and the rest is unexplained. Clonal size and the V and J genes are those of that table, whereas D and trimming came from the DNA. A total of about 58,000 clones appear in this sample, under 90% of them only once. Jointly, the top ten make up around 4.5% of the sample.

The collaborating institutions used their own protocols to collect whole blood in K2EDTA tubes. For TCRbeta analysis, collaborators shipped samples in one of three forms: frozen whole blood, isolated PBMCs, or DNA extracted from either of those sample types. The germline ends are 7 bases apart after V is trimmed by 2 bases and J by 4 bases. The CDR3 has 13 amino acids, counting the end cysteine and phenylalanine. Only the CDR3 DNA stays, 39 bases, in frame from base 1. Per the germline V gene (reference sequence), SGHAT is the CDR1 and FQDESV is the CDR2. Sequenced sample: peripheral blood. Recombination joined TRBV11-1 with TRBJ2-3; TRBD2 is possibly the D segment (6 matching bases). The sequence derives from a man in his forties with active COVID-19. The DNA sequence is TGTGCCAGCAGCTTACCTAGCGCAGATACGCAGTATTTT. This translates into CASSLPSADTQYF.